The following is a T cell receptor (beta chain) sequence with its context. The antigen it binds to is not known. The junction departs from germline at one end; a sequencing error may be responsible. This sample is part of a study of CD8 T cells in Susac syndrome (dated by TCRdb to about 2019). A note on the overall study: The study used repertoire sequencing to test whether antigen drove CD8+ T cell activation and differentiation in Susac syndrome. Clonality of the CD8+ T cell repertoire was compared between 11 to 12 healthy donors, some 14 Susac syndrome patients and around 15 multiple sclerosis patients.

CDR1 and CDR2, looked up from the germline V gene (reference sequence), are SSHAT and FNYEAQ. The CDR3 contains 18 residues, cysteine and phenylalanine counted. The DNA shown is the 54-base CDR3, in frame from base 1. Results the study describes overall, beyond this receptor: The number of individuals in the TCR sequencing and HLA analysis was acknowledged as relatively small.

High-throughput TCR beta sequencing profiled peripheral blood CD8+ and CD4+ T cells from healthy donors, Susac syndrome patients and multiple sclerosis patients. Healthy donors were included as age- and sex-matched controls. CD8+ TEMRA cells were enriched by FACS, while bulk CD8+ and CD4+ T cells were purified by magnetic negative isolation. Blood was collected in EDTA tubes and processed within 24 hours, with PBMCs isolated through density gradient centrifugation. PBMCs destined for TCR sequencing were cryopreserved in liquid nitrogen and later thawed in a 37 °C water bath. Purity of sorted or isolated CD4+, CD8+ and CD8+ TEMRA cells was at least 90%. RNA was extracted using the RNeasy kit, and about 0.45 to 1 ug of the RNA was reverse transcribed with random hexamers. TCR beta CDR3 regions were amplified with the immunoSEQ multiplex PCR assay covering 54 Vbeta and 13 Jbeta segments. Bias from PCR amplification was corrected by using a synthetic template baseline for primer optimization and for computational correction. From the authors' description of their analysis: Reads were annotated to V, D and J genes per IMGT and analyzed with immunoSEQ Analyzer, keeping only productive sequences. Clonality was calculated as one minus the Shannon entropy normalized by log2 of the number of productive unique sequences. For each patient and control, public and private clones were evaluated among the 100 most prevalent clones. A clone was defined as Susac-specific if it was absent from the healthy and MS cohorts, from approximately 980 published viral clones and from other ImmuneACCESS disease sequences. TCRdb handled the public reads itself, with Q25 trimming in fastp and clone calling in MiXCR, and kept productive beta chains. Rows matching on CDR3 protein sequence are summarized as one entry with the most common DNA and genes. These V and J calls originate from TCRdb's pipeline instead of the authors' own analysis. Within this sample are 55,000 to 70,000 distinct CDR3 sequences, with just under 95% of them counted one time only. Together, the top ten hold 0.2% to 0.25% of the sample.

Recombination linked TRBV7-7 to TRBJ2-1; 10 bases in between match TRBD2. This sequence originates from a human donor in good health. The material sequenced was CD8+ T cells from PBMCs. The CDR3 reads as follows: CASSPGAERGGVLDEQFF. DNA sequence: TGTGCTAGCAGCCCCGGAGCGGAGCGGGGGGGCGTCCTCGATGAGCAGTTCTTC.